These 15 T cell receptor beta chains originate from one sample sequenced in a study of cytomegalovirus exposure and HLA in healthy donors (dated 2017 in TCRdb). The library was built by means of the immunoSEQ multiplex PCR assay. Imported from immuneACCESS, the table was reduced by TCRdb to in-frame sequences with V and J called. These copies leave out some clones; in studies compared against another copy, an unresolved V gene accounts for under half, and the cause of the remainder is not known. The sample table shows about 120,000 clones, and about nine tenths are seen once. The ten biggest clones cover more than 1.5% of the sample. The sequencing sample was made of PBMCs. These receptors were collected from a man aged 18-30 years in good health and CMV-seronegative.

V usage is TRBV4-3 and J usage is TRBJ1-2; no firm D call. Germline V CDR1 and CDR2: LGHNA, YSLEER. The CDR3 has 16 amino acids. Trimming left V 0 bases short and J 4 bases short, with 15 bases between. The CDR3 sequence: CASSQDRTGSVYGYTF. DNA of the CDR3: TGCGCCAGCAGCCAAGATCGAACCGGGTCCGTCTATGGCTACACCTTC.

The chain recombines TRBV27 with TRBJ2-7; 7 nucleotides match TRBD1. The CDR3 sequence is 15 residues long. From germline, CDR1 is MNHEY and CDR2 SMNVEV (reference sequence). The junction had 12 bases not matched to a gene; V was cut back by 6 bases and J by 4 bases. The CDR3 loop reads CASRVNRGMGYEQYF. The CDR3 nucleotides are TGTGCCAGCAGAGTAAACAGGGGAATGGGTTACGAGCAGTACTTC.

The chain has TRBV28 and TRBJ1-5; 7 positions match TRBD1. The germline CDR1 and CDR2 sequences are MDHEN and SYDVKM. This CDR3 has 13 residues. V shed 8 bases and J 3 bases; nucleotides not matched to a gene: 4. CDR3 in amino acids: CASDGQANQPQHF. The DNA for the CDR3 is TGTGCCAGCGACGGACAGGCCAATCAGCCCCAGCATTTT.

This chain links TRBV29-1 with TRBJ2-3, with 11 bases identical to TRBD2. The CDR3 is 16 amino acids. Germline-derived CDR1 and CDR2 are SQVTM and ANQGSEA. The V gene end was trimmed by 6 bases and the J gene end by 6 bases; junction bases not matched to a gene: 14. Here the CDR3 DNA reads TGCAGCGTAGCTAGCGGGGGGTCTGCTGTATACGATACGCAGTATTTT. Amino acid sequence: CSVASGGSAVYDTQYF.

CDR3 protein: CAISVSPPDYRATDTQYF. CDR3 bases: TGTGCCATCAGTGTATCTCCCCCCGACTACAGGGCGACAGATACGCAGTATTTT. The chain links TRBV10-3 to TRBJ2-3, with D possibly being TRBD1 (6 bases). Per germline, CDR1 ENHRY and CDR2 SYGVKD. This CDR3 has 18 residues. The V end lost 4 bases, the J end lost 3 bases, and 23 bases lay between the germline ends.

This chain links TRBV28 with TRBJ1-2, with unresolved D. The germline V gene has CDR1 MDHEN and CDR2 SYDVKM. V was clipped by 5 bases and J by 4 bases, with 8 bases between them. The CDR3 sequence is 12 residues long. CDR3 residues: CASSPGSYGYTF. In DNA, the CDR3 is TGTGCCAGCAGTCCCGGGTCCTATGGCTACACCTTC.

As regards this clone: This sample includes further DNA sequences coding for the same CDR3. Here the CDR3 reads CASAEYSNQPQHF. In nucleotides, the CDR3 is TGTGCCAGCGCGGAGTATAGCAATCAGCCCCAGCATTTT. The V and J genes are TRBV28 and TRBJ1-5; unclear D gene. CDR1 and CDR2 (germline): MDHEN, SYDVKM. V was cut by 8 bases and J by 0 bases, with 8 bases left in between. The CDR3 extends over 13 amino acids.

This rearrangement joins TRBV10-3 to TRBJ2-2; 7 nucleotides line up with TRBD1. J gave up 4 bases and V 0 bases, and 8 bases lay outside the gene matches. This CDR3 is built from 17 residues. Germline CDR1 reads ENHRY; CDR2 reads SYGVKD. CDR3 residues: CAISESPGGRGTGELFF. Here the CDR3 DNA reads TGTGCCATCAGTGAGTCCCCAGGGGGAAGGGGCACCGGGGAGCTGTTTTTT.

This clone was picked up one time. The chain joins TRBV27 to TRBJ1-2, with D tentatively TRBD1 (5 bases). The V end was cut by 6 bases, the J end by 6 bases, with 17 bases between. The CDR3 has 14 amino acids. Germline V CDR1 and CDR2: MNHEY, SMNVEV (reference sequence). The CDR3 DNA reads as TGTGCCAGCAGACCGGGCTCCAAAGGGGATGGCTACACCTTC. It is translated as CASRPGSKGDGYTF.

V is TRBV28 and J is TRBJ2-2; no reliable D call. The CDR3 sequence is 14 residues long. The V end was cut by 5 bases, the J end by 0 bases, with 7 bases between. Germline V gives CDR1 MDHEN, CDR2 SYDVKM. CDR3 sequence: CASSPLSNTGELFF. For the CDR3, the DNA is TGTGCCAGCAGTCCCCTGTCGAACACCGGGGAGCTGTTTTTT.

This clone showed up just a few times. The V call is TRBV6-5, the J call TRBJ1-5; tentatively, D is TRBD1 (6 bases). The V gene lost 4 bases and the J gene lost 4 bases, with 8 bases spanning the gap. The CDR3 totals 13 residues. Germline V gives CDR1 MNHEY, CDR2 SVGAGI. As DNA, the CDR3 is TGTGCCAGCAGTTTACAGGGTAATCAGCCCCAGCATTTT. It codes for CASSLQGNQPQHF.

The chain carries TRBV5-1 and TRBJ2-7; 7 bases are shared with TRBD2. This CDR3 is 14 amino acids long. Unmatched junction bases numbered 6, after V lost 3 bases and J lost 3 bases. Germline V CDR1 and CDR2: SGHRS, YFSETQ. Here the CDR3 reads CASSWGGKYYEQYF. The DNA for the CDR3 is TGCGCCAGCAGCTGGGGGGGTAAATACTACGAGCAGTACTTC.

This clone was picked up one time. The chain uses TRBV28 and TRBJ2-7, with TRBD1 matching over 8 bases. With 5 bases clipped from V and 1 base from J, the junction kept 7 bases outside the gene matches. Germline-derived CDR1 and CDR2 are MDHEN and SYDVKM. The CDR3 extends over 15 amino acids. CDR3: CASSPAGQGSYEQYF. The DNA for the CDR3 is TGTGCCAGCAGTCCCGCCGGACAGGGTTCCTACGAGCAGTACTTC.

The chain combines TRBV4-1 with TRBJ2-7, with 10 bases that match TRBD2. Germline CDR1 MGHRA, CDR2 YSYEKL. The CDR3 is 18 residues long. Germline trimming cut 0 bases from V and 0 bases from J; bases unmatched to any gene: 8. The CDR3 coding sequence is TGCGCCAGCAGCCAAGATTCAACTAGCGGGGTGAGCTCCTACGAGCAGTACTTC. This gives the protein CASSQDSTSGVSSYEQYF.

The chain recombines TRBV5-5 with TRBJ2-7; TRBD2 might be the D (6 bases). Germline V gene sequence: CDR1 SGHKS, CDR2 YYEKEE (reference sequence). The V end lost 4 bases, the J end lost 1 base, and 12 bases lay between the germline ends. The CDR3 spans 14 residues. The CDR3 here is CASSKGRSSYEQYF. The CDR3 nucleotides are TGTGCCAGCAGCAAAGGGAGGAGTTCCTACGAGCAGTACTTC.